The clone carrying this T cell receptor beta chain was recorded once. Germline CDR1 reads MDHEN; CDR2 reads SYDVKM. The CDR3 extends over 16 amino acids. V was pared by 5 bases and J by 4 bases, with 9 bases of the junction left unmatched. This entry comes from a study of control samples from healthy donors and cancer patients. Clones were sequenced by immunoSEQ multiplex PCR, and TCRdb holds only the in-frame ones, with some missing. Here the sample spans around 140,000 clones, approximately 94% being singletons. This TCR derives from a man in his forties or fifties in good health. Sequenced material: blood. The chain links TRBV28 to TRBJ1-5; 9 nucleotides match TRBD1. The CDR3 protein is CASSTSGTGPNQPQHF. The CDR3 DNA reads as TGTGCCAGCAGTACCTCCGGGACAGGGCCAAATCAGCCCCAGCATTTT.